This T cell receptor (beta chain) derives from a study of T cell clonotyping in hematopoietic cell transplantation. Regarding the study as a whole: After transplant, recipient diversity fell while pathologically expanded clonotypes grew through day 180.

A word on this clone: Its antigen is still unknown.

Indicated time point: recipient sample about 28 days before transplant, after cytoreduction. Blood collection times were about day -28 and days 30, 100, 180 posttransplant. The V segment lost 1 base and the J segment 0 bases; nucleotides outside the gene matches: 2. The CDR3 has 15 residues. CDR1 SGDLS and CDR2 YYNGEE come from the germline V gene. Assay used: immunoSEQ multiplex PCR; TCRdb lists only in-frame clones, some missing. In the table there are more than 5,000 clones, approximately 84% of which are singletons. This chain connects TRBV9 to TRBJ2-7; TRBD2 matches at 9 bases. Sequencing was performed on peripheral blood mononuclear cells, taken before stem cell transplant. The sequence was obtained from a man in his fifties or sixties with acute myeloid leukemia. Some clones in this sample may be carry-over from other donors' samples. The CDR3 region has the DNA TGTGCCAGCAGCGTAAGCGGGGGGTTCTCCTACGAGCAGTACTTC. It translates to CASSVSGGFSYEQYF.